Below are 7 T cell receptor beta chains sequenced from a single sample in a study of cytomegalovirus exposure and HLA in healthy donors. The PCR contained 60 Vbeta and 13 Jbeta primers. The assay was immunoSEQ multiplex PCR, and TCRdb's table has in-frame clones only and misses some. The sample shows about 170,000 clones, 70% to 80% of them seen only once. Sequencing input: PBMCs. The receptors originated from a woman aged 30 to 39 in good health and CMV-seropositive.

DNA for the CDR3: TGCGCCAGCAGCATAGCGGGAACTAGCGGCAGCATTCAGTACTTC. As protein: CASSIAGTSGSIQYF. The chain is built from TRBV5-1 and TRBJ2-4; 8 bases are a match to TRBD2. In germline, CDR1 is SGHRS, CDR2 YFSETQ. This CDR3 spans 15 amino acids. The V and J ends lost 4 bases and 9 bases, in that order; junction bases with no gene match: 12.

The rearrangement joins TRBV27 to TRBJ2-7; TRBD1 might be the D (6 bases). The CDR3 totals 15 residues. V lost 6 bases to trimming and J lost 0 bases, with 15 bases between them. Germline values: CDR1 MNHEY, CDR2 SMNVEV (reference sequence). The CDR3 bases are TGTGCCAGCAGCCAGAGGGGGTATCCCTCCTACGAGCAGTACTTC. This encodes CASSQRGYPSYEQYF.

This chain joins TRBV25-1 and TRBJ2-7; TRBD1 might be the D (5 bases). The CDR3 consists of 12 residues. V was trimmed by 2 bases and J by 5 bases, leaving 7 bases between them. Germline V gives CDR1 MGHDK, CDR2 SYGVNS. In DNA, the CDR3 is TGTGCCAGCAGTGAACAGGGCCACGAGCAGTACTTC. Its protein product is CASSEQGHEQYF.

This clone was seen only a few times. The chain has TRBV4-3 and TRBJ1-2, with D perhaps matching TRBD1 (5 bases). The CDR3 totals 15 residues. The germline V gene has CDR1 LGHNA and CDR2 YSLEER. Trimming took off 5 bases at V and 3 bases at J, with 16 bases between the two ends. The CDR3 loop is CASSLHQGFDYGYTF. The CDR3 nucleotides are TGCGCCAGCAGCTTACATCAGGGTTTCGACTATGGCTACACCTTC.

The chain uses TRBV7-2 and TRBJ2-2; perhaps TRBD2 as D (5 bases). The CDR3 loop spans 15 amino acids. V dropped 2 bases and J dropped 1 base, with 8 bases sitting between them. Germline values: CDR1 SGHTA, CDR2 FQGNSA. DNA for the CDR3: TGTGCCAGCAGCTTAAATCGGGGGAACACCGGGGAGCTGTTTTTT. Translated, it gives CASSLNRGNTGELFF.

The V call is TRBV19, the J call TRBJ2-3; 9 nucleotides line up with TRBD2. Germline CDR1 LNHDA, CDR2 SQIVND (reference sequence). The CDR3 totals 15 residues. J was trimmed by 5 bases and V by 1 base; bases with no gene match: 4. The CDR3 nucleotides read TGTGCCAGTAGTATAGTAGCGGGAGCGGGAGATACGCAGTATTTT. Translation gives CASSIVAGAGDTQYF.

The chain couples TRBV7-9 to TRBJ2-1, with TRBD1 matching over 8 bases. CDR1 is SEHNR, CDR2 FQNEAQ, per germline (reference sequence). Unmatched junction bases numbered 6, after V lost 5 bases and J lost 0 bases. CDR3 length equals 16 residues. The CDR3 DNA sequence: TGTGCCAGCAGCCTCCGGACAGGGAGCTCCTACAATGAGCAGTTCTTC. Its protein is CASSLRTGSSYNEQFF.